This T cell receptor beta chain was captured in a study of CD8 T cells in ankylosing spondylitis (dated by TCRdb to about 2017). Describing the broader study: The study set out to find disease-linked TCR variants by profiling T cell receptor beta repertoires in ankylosing spondylitis patients and healthy donors. The full study cohort comprised 25 or so ankylosing spondylitis patients and over 95 healthy donors. Samples of peripheral blood were taken, and for ankylosing spondylitis patients, synovial fluid was collected as well.

Results the study describes overall, beyond this receptor: According to the report, matched synovial fluid samples from ankylosing spondylitis patients were significantly enriched for the disease-linked clones. Some motif variants had previously been reported in the synovial fluid and blood of reactive arthritis patients, which suggests shared mechanisms of disease initiation. Blood from ankylosing spondylitis patients appeared to be characterized by a TCR beta motif composed of eight or nine highly homologous amino acid variants. The disease-linked clones showed a CD8+ phenotype and occurred at relatively low frequencies in peripheral blood.

Relative to germline, V is 6 bases shorter and J is 10 bases shorter, with 28 bases between their ends. The CDR3 measures 15 amino acids from cysteine to phenylalanine. Only CDR3 DNA remains: 45 bases, in frame from the first base. From a lookup of the germline V gene, CDR1 and CDR2 are SQVTM and ANQGSEA. This clonotype showed up many times. Its antigen remains undetermined. It has no much larger one-base neighbor in the sample; base qualities were not kept. Instrument on record: Illumina HiSeq 2500. Quantitative 5'-RACE with molecular barcodes was the method used to prepare the TCR beta libraries. The authors processed their data as follows. To identify disease-linked TCR variants, a new computational method was used, one built on a probabilistic model of VDJ rearrangement. TCRdb handled the public reads itself, with Q25 trimming in fastp and clone calling in MiXCR, and kept productive beta chains. Rows are unified per CDR3 protein, each entry keeping the most common DNA and genes. Here the V and J calls rest on TCRdb's processing, not on the authors' analysis. This sample lists approximately 300,000 distinct CDR3 sequences; around 7.6% were detected once. In total, the top ten clones hold less than 15% of the sample.

The V and J genes are TRBV29-1 and TRBJ2-7; perhaps TRBD1 is the D gene, with 7 bases matching. Input material: blood, either unsorted or a sorted T cell fraction (not recorded which). This clonotype originated in a male donor with ankylosing spondylitis. The encoded CDR3 is CSVSGPGQVGGHQYF. The DNA is as follows: TGCAGCGTATCCGGGCCAGGACAGGTCGGGGGACACCAGTACTTC.